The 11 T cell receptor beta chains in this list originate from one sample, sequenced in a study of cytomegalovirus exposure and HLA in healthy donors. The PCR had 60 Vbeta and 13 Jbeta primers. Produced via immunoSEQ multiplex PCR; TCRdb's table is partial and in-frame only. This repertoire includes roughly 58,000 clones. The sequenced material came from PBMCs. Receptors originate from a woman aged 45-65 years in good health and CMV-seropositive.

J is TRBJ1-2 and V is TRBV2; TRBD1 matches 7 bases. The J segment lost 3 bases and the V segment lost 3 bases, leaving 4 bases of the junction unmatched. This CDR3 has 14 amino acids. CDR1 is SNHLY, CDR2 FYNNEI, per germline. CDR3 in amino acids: CASSDRQGYYGYTF. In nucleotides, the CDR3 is TGTGCCAGCAGTGATCGACAGGGCTACTATGGCTACACCTTC.

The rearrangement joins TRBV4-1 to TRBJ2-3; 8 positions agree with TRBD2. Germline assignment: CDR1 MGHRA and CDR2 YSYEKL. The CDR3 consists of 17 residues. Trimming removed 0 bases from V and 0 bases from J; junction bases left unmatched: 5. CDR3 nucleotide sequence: TGCGCCAGCAGCCAAGACGGGACTAGGTCTAGCACAGATACGCAGTATTTT. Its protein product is CASSQDGTRSSTDTQYF.

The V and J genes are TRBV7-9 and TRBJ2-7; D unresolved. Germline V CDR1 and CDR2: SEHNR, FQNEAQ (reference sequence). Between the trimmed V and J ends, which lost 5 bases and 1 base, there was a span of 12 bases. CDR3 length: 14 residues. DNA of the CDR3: TGTGCCAGCAGCCCTTTAACCGGGTCCTACGAGCAGTACTTC. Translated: CASSPLTGSYEQYF. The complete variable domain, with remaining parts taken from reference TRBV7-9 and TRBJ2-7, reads DTGVSQNPRHKITKRGQNVTFRCDPISEHNRLYWYRQTLGQGPEFLTYFQNEAQLEKSRLLSDRFSAERPKGSFSTLEIQRTEQGDSAMYLCASSPLTGSYEQYFGPGTRLTVT.

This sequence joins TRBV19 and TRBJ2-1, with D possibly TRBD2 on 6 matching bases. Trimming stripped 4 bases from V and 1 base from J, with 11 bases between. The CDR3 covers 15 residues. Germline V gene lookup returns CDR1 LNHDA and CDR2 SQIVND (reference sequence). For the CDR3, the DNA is TGTGCCAGTAGTAAGGGGACTTTTTCCTACAATGAGCAGTTCTTC. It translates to CASSKGTFSYNEQFF.

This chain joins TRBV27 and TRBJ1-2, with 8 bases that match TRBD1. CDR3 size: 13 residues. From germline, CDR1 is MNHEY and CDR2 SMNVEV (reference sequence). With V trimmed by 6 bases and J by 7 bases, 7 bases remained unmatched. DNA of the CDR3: TGTGCCAGCAGGACGACAGGGGACGGTGGCTACACCTTC. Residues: CASRTTGDGGYTF.

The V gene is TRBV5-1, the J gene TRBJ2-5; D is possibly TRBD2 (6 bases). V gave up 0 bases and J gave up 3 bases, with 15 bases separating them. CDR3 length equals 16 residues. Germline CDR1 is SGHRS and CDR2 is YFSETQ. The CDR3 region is CASSLVSGPSKETQYF. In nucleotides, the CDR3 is TGCGCCAGCAGCTTGGTTAGCGGACCCTCGAAAGAGACCCAGTACTTC.

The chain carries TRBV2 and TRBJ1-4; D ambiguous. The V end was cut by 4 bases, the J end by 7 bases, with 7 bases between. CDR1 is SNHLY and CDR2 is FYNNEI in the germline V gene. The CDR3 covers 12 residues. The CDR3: CASSVSGEKLFF. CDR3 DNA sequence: TGTGCCAGCAGTGTTTCCGGTGAAAAACTGTTTTTT.

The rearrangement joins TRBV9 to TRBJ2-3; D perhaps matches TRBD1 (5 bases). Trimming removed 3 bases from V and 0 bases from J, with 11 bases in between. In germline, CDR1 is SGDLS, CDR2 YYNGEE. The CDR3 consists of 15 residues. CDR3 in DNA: TGTGCCAGCAGCGCCTTAGGGGAAAGCACAGATACGCAGTATTTT. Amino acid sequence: CASSALGESTDTQYF.

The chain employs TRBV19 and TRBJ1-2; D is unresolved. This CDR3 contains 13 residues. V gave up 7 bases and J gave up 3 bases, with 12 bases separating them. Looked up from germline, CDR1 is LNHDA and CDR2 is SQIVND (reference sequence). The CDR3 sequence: CASKRALDYGYTF. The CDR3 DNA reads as TGTGCCAGTAAGAGGGCCCTTGACTATGGCTACACCTTC.

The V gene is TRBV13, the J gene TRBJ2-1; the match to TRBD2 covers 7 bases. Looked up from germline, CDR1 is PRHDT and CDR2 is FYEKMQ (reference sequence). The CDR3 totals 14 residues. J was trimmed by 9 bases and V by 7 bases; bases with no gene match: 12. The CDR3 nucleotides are TGTGCCAGCACCCTTCGGGCGGGAGTCAGTGAGCAGTTCTTC. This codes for CASTLRAGVSEQFF.

Here the CDR3 reads CASSPGQAATNEKLFF. The CDR3 nucleotides read TGCGCCAGCAGCCCCGGACAGGCCGCGACTAATGAAAAACTGTTTTTT. This chain joins TRBV4-1 and TRBJ1-4, with 7 bases fitting TRBD1. This CDR3 region has 16 residues. CDR1 and CDR2 from the germline V gene are MGHRA and YSYEKL. The V segment lost 4 bases and the J segment 2 bases; nucleotides outside the gene matches: 7.